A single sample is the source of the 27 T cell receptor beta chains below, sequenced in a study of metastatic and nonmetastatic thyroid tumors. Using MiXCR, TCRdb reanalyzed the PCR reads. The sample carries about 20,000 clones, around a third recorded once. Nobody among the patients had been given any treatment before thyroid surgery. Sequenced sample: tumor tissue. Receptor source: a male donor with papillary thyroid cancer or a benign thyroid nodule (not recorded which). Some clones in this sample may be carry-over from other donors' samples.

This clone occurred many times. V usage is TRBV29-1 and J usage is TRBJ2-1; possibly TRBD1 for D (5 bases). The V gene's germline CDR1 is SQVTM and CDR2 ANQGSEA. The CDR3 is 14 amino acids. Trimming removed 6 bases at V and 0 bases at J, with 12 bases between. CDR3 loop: CSVGPLRSYNEQFF. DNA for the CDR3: TGCAGCGTGGGGCCCTTGCGCTCCTACAATGAGCAGTTCTTC.

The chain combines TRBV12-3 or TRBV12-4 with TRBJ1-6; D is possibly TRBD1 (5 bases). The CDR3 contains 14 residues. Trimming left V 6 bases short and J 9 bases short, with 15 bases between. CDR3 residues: CASSQSGTGSPLHF. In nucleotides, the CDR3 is TGTGCCAGCAGCCAGAGCGGGACCGGTTCACCCCTCCACTTT.

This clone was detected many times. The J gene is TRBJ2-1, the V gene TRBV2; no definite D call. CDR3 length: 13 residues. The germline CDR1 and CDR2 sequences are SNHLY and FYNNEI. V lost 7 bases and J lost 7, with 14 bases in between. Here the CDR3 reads CASTITLRNEQFF. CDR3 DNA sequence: TGTGCCAGCACAATTACGCTGAGGAATGAGCAGTTCTTC.

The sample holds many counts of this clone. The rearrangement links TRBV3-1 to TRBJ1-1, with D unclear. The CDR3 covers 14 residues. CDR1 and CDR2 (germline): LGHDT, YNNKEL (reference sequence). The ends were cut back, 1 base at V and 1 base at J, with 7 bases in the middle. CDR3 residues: CASSQGLSNTEAFF. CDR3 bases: TGTGCCAGCAGCCAAGGTCTATCGAACACTGAAGCTTTCTTT.

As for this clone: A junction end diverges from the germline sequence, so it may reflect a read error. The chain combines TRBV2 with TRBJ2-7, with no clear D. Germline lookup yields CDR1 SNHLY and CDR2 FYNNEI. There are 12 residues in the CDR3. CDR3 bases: TGTGCCAGCAGTGAGAAATCCTACGAGCAGTGCTTC. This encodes CASSEKSYEQCF.

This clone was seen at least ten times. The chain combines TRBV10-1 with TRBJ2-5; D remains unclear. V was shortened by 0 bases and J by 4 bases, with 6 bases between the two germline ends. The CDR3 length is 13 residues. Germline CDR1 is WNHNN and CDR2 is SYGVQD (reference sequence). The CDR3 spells CASSESLGETQYF. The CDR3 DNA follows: TGCGCCAGCAGTGAGTCGCTCGGAGAGACCCAGTACTTC.

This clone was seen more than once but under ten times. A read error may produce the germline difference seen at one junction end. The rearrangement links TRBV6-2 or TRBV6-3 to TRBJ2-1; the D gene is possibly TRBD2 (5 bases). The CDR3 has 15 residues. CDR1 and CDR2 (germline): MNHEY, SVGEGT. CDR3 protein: CASSDRDVFLNEKFF. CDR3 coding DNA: TGTGCCAGCAGTGATCGGGATGTCTTTCTCAATGAGAAGTTCTTC.

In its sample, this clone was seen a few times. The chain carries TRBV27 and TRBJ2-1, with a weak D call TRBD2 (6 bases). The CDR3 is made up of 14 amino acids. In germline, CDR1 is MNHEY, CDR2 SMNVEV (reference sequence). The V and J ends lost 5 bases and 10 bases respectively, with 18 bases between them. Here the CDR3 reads CASSRTGEVEEQFF. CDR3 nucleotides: TGTGCCAGCAGTCGCACGGGGGAGGTTGAGGAGCAGTTCTTC.

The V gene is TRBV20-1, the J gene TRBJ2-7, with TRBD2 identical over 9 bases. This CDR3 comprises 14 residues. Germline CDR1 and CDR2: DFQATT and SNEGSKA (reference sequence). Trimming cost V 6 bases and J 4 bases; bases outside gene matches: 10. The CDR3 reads CSATLAGVRYEQYF. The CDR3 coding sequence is TGCAGTGCCACCTTAGCGGGAGTTCGGTACGAGCAGTACTTC.

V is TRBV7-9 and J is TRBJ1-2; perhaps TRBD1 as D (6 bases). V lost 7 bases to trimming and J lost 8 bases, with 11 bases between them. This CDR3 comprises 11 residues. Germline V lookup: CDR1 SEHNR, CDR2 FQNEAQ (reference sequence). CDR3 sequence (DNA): TGTGCCAGCATCCTACAGGGCGGCTACACCTTC. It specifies CASILQGGYTF.

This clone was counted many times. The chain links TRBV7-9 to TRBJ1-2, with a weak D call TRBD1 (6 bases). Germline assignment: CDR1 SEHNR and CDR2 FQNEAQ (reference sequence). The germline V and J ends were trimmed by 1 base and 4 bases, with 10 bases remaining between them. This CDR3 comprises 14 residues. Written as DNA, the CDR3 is TGTGCCAGCAGCTTAGGACAGGAGGGCTATGGCTACACCTTC. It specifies CASSLGQEGYGYTF.

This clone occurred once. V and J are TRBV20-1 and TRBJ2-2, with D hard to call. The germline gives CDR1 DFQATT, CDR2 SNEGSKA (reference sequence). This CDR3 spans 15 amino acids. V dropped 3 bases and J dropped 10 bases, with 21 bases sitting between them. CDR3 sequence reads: CSASLLPPRFVELFF. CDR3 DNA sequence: TGCAGTGCTAGTTTACTGCCCCCCAGGTTCGTGGAGCTGTTTTTT.

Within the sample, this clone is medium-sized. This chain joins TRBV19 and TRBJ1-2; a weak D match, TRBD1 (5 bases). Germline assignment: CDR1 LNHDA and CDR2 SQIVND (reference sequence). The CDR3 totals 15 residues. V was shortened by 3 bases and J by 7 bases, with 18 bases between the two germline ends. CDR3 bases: TGTGCCAGTAGTATCGGGACGGCGTGGGAGGGTGGCTACACCTTC. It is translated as CASSIGTAWEGGYTF.

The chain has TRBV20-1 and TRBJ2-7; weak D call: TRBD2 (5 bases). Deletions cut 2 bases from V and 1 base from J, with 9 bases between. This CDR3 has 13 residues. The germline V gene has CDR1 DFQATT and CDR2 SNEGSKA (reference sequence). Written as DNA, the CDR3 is TGCAGTGCTAGATCCGGACTTTCCTACGAGCAGTACTTC. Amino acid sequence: CSARSGLSYEQYF.

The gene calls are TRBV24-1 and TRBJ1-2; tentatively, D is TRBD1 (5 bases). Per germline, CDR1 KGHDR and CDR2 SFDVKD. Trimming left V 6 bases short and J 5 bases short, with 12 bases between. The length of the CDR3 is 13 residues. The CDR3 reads CATSTGPPYGYTF. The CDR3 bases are TGTGCCACCAGTACAGGACCTCCTTATGGCTACACCTTC.

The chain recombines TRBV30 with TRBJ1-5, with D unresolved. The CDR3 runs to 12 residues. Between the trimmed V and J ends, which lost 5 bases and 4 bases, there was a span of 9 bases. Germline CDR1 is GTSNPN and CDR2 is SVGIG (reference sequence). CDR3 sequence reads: CAWAANNQPQHF. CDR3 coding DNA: TGTGCCTGGGCAGCGAATAATCAGCCCCAGCATTTT.

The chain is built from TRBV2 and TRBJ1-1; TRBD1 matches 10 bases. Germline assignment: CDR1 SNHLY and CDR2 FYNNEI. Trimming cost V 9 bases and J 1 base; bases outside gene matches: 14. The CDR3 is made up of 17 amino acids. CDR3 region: CARRLPGTGVRNTEAFF. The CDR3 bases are TGTGCCAGAAGATTACCCGGGACAGGGGTCCGGAACACTGAAGCTTTCTTT.

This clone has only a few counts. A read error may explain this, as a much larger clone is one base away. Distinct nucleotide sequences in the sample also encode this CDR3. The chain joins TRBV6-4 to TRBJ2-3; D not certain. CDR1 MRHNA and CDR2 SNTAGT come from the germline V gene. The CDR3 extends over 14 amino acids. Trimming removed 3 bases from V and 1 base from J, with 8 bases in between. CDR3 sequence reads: CASSEAGGTDTQYF. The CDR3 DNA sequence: TGTGCCAGCAGTGAAGCTGGAGGCACAGATACGCAGTATTTT.

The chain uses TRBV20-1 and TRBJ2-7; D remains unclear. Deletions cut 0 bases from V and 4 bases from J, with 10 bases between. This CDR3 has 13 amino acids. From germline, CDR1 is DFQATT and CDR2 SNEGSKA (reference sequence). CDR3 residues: CSARDSLIYEQYF. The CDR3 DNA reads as TGCAGTGCTAGAGATTCACTGATTTACGAGCAGTACTTC.

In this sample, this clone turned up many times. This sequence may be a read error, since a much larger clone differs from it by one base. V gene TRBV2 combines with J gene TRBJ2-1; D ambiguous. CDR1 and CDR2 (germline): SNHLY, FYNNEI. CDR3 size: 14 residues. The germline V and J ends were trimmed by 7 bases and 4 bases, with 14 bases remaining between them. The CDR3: CASILSSGYNEQFF. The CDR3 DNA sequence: TGTGCCAGCATTTTAAGTTCCGGTTACAATGAGCAGTTCTTC.

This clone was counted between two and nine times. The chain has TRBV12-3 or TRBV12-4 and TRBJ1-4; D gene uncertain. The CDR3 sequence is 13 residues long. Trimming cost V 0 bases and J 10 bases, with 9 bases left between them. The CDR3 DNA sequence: TGTGCCAGCAGTTTAGCGGTGGCAGGAAAACTGTTTTTT. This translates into CASSLAVAGKLFF.

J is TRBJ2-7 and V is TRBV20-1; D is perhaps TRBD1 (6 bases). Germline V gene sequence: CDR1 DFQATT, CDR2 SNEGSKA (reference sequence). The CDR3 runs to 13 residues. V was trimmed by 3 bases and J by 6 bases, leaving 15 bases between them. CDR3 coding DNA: TGCAGTGCTAGCGTGACAGGTTTTGTCGAGCAGTACTTC. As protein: CSASVTGFVEQYF.

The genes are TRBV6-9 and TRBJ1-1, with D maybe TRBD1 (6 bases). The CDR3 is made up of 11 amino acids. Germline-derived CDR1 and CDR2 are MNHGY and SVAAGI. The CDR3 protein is CDSITGLLAFF. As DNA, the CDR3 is TGTGATAGCATTACAGGGCTCTTAGCTTTCTTT.

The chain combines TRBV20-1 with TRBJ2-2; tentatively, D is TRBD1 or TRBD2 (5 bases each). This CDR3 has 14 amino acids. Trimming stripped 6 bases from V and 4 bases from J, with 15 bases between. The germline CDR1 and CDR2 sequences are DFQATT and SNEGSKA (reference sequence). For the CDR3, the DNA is TGCAGTGCGAGCCTGGGGCTAGCCACCGGGGAGCTGTTTTTT. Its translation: CSASLGLATGELFF.

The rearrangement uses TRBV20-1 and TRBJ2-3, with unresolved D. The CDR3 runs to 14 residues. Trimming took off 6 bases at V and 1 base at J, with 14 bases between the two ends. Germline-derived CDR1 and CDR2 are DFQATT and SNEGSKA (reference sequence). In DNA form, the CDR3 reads TGCAGTGCCGTCGTGGGGATGGGCACAGATACGCAGTATTTT. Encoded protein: CSAVVGMGTDTQYF.

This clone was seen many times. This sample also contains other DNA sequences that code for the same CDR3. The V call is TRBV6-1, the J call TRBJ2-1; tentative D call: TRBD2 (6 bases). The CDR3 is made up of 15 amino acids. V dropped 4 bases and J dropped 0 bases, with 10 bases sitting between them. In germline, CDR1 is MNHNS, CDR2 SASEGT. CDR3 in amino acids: CASSVIAVSYNEQFF. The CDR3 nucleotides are TGTGCCAGCAGTGTGATAGCGGTCTCCTACAATGAGCAGTTCTTC.

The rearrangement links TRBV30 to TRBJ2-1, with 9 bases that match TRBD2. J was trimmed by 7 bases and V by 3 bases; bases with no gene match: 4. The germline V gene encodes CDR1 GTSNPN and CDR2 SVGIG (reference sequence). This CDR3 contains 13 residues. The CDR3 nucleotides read TGTGCCTGGAGCTTGCTAGCGGGGAATGAGCAGTTCTTC. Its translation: CAWSLLAGNEQFF.